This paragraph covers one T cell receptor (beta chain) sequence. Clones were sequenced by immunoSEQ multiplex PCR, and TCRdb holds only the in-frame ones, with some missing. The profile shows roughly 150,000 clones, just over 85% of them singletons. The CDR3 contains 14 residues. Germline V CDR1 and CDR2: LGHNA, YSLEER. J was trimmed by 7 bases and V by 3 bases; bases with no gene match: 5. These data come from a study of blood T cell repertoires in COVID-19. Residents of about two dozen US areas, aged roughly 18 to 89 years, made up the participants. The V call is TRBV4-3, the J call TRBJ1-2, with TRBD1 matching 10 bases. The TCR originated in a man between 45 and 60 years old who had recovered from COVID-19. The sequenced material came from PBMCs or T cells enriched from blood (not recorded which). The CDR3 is CASSQHGTGVGYTF. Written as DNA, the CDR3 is TGCGCCAGCAGCCAGCACGGGACAGGGGTTGGCTACACCTTC.